This T cell receptor beta chain was identified in a study of blood T cell repertoires in COVID-19. Researchers sorted participants into cohorts using their self-reported clinical history. This clone turned up a few times. Source study methods: For nucleated cells, counts were estimated from reference gene primer amplification. The protocol was immunoSEQ multiplex PCR, while the TCRdb copy is restricted to in-frame clones and leaves out a portion. V and J calls and clone size follow that table, whereas D and trimming were derived from the DNA. The table shows about 330,000 clones, with approximately 89% occurring only once. The material sequenced was PBMCs or T cells enriched from blood (not recorded which). The receptor was isolated from a man in his thirties or forties who had recovered from COVID-19.

The CDR3 DNA reads TGTGCCAGCAGTTTAAACAGTCTGTCTCAGCCCCAGCATTTT. The encoded protein is CASSLNSLSQPQHF. V usage is TRBV28 and J usage is TRBJ1-5; no clear D. V gave up 2 bases and J gave up 6 bases, with 11 bases separating them. Germline V CDR1 and CDR2: MDHEN, SYDVKM. The CDR3 spans 14 residues.